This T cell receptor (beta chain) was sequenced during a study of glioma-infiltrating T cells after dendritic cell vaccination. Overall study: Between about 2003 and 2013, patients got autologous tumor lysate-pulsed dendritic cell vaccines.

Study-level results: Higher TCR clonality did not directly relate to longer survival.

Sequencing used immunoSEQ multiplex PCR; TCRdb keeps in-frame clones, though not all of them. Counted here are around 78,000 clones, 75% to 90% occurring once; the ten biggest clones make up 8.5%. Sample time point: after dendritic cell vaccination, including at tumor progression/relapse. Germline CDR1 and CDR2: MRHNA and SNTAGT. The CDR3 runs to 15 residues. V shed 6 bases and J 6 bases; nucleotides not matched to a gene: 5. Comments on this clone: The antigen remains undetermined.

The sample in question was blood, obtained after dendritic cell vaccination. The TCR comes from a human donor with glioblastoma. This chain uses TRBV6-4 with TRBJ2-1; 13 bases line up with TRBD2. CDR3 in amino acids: CASRPLAGGGNEQFF. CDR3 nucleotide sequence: TGTGCCAGCAGACCACTAGCGGGAGGGGGCAATGAGCAGTTCTTC.